These 14 T cell receptor beta chains were all obtained from the same sample, sequenced in a study of cytomegalovirus exposure and HLA in healthy donors. The study ran its PCR with 60 Vbeta and 13 Jbeta primers. Here immunoSEQ multiplex PCR was the method, and the copy in TCRdb shows in-frame clones only, minus some. Found here are some 96,000 clones, 78% of them singletons; the top ten hold around 0.76%. Material: PBMCs. These receptors all come from a woman aged 55 to 70 in good health and CMV-seronegative.

The V and J genes are TRBV10-2 and TRBJ2-3; TRBD1 aligns across 10 bases. This CDR3 comprises 17 residues. Germline assignment: CDR1 WSHSY and CDR2 SAAADI. The V and J ends lost 10 bases and 2 bases, in that order; junction bases with no gene match: 15. CDR3 DNA sequence: TGCGCCATACCTAAACCGGACAGGGGGAACTTCACAGATACGCAGTATTTT. This encodes CAIPKPDRGNFTDTQYF.

V gene TRBV18 combines with J gene TRBJ1-1; 7 bases align to TRBD1. With V trimmed by 5 bases and J by 4 bases, 7 bases remained unmatched. The CDR3 is 14 residues long. Germline CDR1 and CDR2: KGHSH and LQKENI. As DNA, the CDR3 is TGTGCCAGCTCATCGGAATCAGGGGGCACTGAAGCTTTCTTT. Its protein product is CASSSESGGTEAFF.

The J gene is TRBJ2-2, the V gene TRBV5-4; D is perhaps TRBD2 (6 bases). The V end lost 0 bases, the J end lost 5 bases, and 11 bases lay between the germline ends. The CDR3 has 15 residues. Germline V gives CDR1 SGHNT, CDR2 YYREEE (reference sequence). The CDR3 is CASSLELARTGELFF. The CDR3 DNA follows: TGTGCCAGCAGCTTGGAACTAGCAAGGACCGGGGAGCTGTTTTTT. The full variable domain, rest sourced from reference TRBV5-4 and TRBJ2-2, is ETGVTQSPTHLIKTRGQQVTLRCSSQSGHNTVSWYQQALGQGPQFIFQYYREEENGRGNFPPRFSGLQFPNYSSELNVNALELDDSALYLCASSLELARTGELFFGEGSRLTVL.

The chain is built from TRBV28 and TRBJ1-1; no clear D gene. The CDR3 runs 13 residues. V lost 3 bases to trimming and J lost 2 bases, with 7 bases between them. In germline, CDR1 is MDHEN, CDR2 SYDVKM. CDR3 DNA sequence: TGTGCCAGCAGTTTTGTCCTCAACACTGAAGCTTTCTTT. Its translation is CASSFVLNTEAFF.

V gene TRBV19 combines with J gene TRBJ1-1; D remains ambiguous. The CDR3 loop spans 11 amino acids. The ends were cut back, 10 bases at V and 7 bases at J, with 13 bases in the middle. The V gene's germline CDR1 is LNHDA and CDR2 SQIVND (reference sequence). DNA for the CDR3: TGTGCCACCAAGGGAGGGAGTGAAGCTTTCTTT. It codes for CATKGGSEAFF.

The V and J genes are TRBV15 and TRBJ1-4, with 7 bases aligning to TRBD1. The V segment lost 5 bases and the J segment 11 bases; nucleotides outside the gene matches: 14. CDR3 size: 15 residues. Germline lookup yields CDR1 LNHNV and CDR2 YYDKDF (reference sequence). The CDR3 protein is CATSGGQAKTGKLFF. The CDR3 DNA is TGTGCCACCAGCGGAGGACAGGCGAAAACCGGGAAACTGTTTTTT.

The chain uses TRBV6-5 and TRBJ2-7, with unresolved D. The CDR3 has 14 amino acids. Germline loops: CDR1 MNHEY, CDR2 SVGAGI. V shed 5 bases and J shed 0 bases, with 11 bases lying between them. As DNA, the CDR3 is TGTGCCAGCAGTGACCCTACAGCCTCCTACGAGCAGTACTTC. Amino acid sequence: CASSDPTASYEQYF.

The chain is built from TRBV25-1 and TRBJ2-1, with 10 bases lining up with TRBD1. This CDR3 comprises 15 residues. CDR1 is MGHDK and CDR2 is SYGVNS in the germline V gene. V dropped 7 bases and J dropped 8; count of bases not matched to a gene: 11. The CDR3 sequence is CASNGPGQGSDEQFF. As DNA, the CDR3 is TGTGCCAGCAATGGACCGGGACAGGGGTCCGATGAGCAGTTCTTC.

The chain is built from TRBV6-6 and TRBJ2-1, with D possibly TRBD1 on 5 matching bases. Germline-derived CDR1 and CDR2 are MNHNY and SVGAGI (reference sequence). V lost 1 base and J 3 bases, leaving 13 bases between the germline ends. The CDR3 totals 16 residues. CDR3 bases: TGTGCCAGCAGTTACTTGTCAGGACACCTCTACAATGAGCAGTTCTTC. Amino acid sequence: CASSYLSGHLYNEQFF.

The rearrangement uses TRBV7-8 and TRBJ2-7, with TRBD1 matching 9 bases. The germline CDR1 and CDR2 sequences are SGHVS and FQNEAQ. CDR3 size: 15 residues. The V and J ends lost 1 base and 3 bases, in that order; junction bases with no gene match: 4. The CDR3 loop reads CASSLGQGDLYEQYF. The CDR3 nucleotides are TGTGCCAGCAGCTTAGGACAGGGGGATCTCTACGAGCAGTACTTC.

The chain employs TRBV28 and TRBJ1-2, with TRBD1 identical over 7 bases. J lost 4 bases, V lost 6 bases, and 2 bases had no gene match. This CDR3 comprises 12 residues. Germline CDR1 and CDR2: MDHEN and SYDVKM. CDR3 DNA sequence: TGTGCCAGCAGGACAGGGTCCTATGGCTACACCTTC. Residues: CASRTGSYGYTF.

This chain connects TRBV10-2 to TRBJ2-1; D is unclear. V dropped 3 bases and J dropped 0 bases, with 6 bases sitting between them. CDR1 and CDR2 from the germline V gene are WSHSY and SAAADI. This CDR3 comprises 14 residues. CDR3 protein: CASSDFSSYNEQFF. The CDR3 DNA follows: TGCGCCAGCAGTGACTTTAGCTCCTACAATGAGCAGTTCTTC.

V usage is TRBV5-1 and J usage is TRBJ1-4; TRBD1 aligns across 7 bases. V dropped 0 bases and J dropped 7; count of bases not matched to a gene: 12. CDR1 is SGHRS and CDR2 is YFSETQ in the germline V gene. The CDR3 is 17 residues long. The CDR3, as DNA: TGCGCCAGCAGCTTGGCGCTTCGCGACAGGGCCGGTGAAAAACTGTTTTTT. Residues: CASSLALRDRAGEKLFF.

This clone was found a few times. The rearrangement joins TRBV7-6 to TRBJ1-1; possibly TRBD1 for D (5 bases). Trimming stripped 2 bases from V and 3 bases from J, with 16 bases between. The CDR3 is 16 residues long. The germline gives CDR1 SGHVS, CDR2 FNYEAQ. The CDR3 nucleotides read TGTGCCAGCAGCTTATTTGGAGGGGCAGACCACACTGAAGCTTTCTTT. It encodes CASSLFGGADHTEAFF.